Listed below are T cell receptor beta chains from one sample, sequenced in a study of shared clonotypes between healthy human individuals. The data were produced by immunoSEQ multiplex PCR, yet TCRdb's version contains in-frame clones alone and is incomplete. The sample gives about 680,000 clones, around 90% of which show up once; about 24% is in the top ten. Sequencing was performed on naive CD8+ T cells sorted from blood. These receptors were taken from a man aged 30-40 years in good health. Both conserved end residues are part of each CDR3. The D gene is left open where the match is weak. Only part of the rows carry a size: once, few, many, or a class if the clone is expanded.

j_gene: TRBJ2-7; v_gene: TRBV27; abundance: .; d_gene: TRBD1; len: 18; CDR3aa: CASSALPPDRAFSYEQYF; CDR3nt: TGTGCCAGCAGTGCCTTACCCCCTGACAGGGCTTTCTCCTACGAGCAGTACTTC
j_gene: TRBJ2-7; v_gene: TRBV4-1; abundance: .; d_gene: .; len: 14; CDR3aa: CASSQVQASYEQYF; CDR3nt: TGCGCCAGCAGCCAAGTCCAGGCCTCCTACGAGCAGTACTTC
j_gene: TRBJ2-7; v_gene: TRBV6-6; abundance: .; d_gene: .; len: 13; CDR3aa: CASSYVTDYEQYF; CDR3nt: TGTGCCAGCAGTTACGTCACAGACTACGAGCAGTACTTC
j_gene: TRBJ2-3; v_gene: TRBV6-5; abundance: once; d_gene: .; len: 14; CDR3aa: CASSYSQGLDTQYF; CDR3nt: TGTGCCAGCAGTTACTCGCAGGGGTTGGATACGCAGTATTTT
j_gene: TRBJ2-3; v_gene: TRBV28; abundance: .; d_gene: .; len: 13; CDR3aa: CASRAGGTDTQYF; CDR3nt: TGTGCCAGCAGGGCAGGGGGCACAGATACGCAGTATTTT
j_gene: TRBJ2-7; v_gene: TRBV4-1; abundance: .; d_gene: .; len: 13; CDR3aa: CASSPDNSYEQYF; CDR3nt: TGCGCCAGCAGCCCGGACAACTCCTACGAGCAGTACTTC
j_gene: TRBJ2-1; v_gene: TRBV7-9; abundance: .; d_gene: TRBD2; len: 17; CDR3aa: CASSFRTSGGAYNEQFF; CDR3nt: TGTGCCAGCAGCTTCCGGACTAGCGGGGGCGCCTACAATGAGCAGTTCTTC
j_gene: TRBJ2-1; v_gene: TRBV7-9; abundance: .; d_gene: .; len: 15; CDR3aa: CASSPSDGVYNEQFF; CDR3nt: TGTGCCAGCAGCCCGAGCGATGGAGTATACAATGAGCAGTTCTTC
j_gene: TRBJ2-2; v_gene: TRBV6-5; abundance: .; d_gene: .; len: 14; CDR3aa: CASRPQGWAGELFF; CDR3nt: TGTGCCAGCAGGCCCCAGGGTTGGGCCGGGGAGCTGTTTTTT
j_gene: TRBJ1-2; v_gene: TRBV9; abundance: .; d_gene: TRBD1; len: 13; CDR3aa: CASSQGTAHGYTF; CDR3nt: TGTGCCAGCAGCCAAGGGACAGCCCATGGCTACACCTTC
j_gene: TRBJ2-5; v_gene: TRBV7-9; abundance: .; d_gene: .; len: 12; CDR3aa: CASSLWDSSRDF; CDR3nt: TGTGCCAGCAGCTTATGGGACTCCTCTAGGGACTTC
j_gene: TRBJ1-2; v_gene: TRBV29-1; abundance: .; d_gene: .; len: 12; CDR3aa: CSVPRAGYGYTF; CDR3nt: TGCAGCGTTCCCCGGGCCGGCTATGGCTACACCTTC
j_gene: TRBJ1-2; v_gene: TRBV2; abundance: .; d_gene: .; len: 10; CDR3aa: CASSYREHTF; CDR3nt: TGTGCCAGCAGTTACAGGGAACACACCTTC
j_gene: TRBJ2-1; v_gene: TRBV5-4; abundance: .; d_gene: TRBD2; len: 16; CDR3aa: CASSSSGLGAYNEQFF; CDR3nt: TGTGCCAGCAGCTCGAGTGGACTAGGGGCCTACAATGAGCAGTTCTTC
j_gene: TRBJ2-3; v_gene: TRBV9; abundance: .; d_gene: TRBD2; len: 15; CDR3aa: CASSSSGRAVDTQYF; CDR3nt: TGTGCCAGCAGCTCCAGCGGGAGGGCCGTAGATACGCAGTATTTT
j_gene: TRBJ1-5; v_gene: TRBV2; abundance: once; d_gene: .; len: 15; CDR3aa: CASSEDTHSNQPQHF; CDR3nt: TGTGCCAGCAGTGAGGACACCCATAGCAATCAGCCCCAGCATTTT
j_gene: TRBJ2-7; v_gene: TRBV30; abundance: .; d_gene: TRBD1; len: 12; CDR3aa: CAWDRVGGEQYF; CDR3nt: TGTGCCTGGGACAGGGTCGGCGGCGAGCAGTACTTC
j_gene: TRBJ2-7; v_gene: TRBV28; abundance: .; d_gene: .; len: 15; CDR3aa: CASRFSLFGSYEQYF; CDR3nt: TGTGCCAGCAGATTTAGCCTCTTTGGGTCCTACGAGCAGTACTTC
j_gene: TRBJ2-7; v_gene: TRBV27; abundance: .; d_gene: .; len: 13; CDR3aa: CASRGYGGYEQYF; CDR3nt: TGTGCCAGCAGGGGGTATGGGGGCTACGAGCAGTACTTC
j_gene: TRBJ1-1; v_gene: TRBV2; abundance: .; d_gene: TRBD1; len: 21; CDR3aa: CASSERTGQLQGNGRYTEAFF; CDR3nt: TGTGCCAGCAGTGAGAGGACGGGACAACTACAGGGGAATGGACGGTACACTGAAGCTTTCTTT
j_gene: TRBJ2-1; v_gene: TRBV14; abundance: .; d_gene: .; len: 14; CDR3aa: CASSQDIMAYEQFF; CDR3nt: TGTGCCAGCAGCCAAGATATCATGGCATACGAGCAGTTCTTC
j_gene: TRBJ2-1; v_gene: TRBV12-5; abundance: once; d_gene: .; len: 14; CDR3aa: CASGLGSGNNEQFF; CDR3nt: TGTGCTAGTGGTTTGGGGTCAGGGAACAATGAGCAGTTCTTC
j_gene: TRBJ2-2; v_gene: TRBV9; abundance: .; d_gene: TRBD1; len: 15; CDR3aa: CASSVRTGGTGELFF; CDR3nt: TGTGCCAGCAGCGTTCGGACAGGGGGCACCGGGGAGCTGTTTTTT
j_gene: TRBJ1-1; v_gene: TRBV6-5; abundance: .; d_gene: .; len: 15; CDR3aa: CASSQSVGVGAEAFF; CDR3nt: TGTGCCAGCAGTCAATCCGTAGGCGTTGGGGCAGAAGCTTTCTTT
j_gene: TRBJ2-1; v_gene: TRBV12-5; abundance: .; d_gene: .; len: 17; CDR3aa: CASGPGTPGRLFNEQFF; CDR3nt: TGTGCTAGTGGTCCCGGGACTCCAGGGCGGCTATTCAATGAGCAGTTCTTC
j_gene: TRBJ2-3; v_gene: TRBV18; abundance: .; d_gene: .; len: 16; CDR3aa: CASSPPVLQGTDTQYF; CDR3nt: TGTGCCAGCTCACCACCGGTTCTACAGGGCACAGATACGCAGTATTTT
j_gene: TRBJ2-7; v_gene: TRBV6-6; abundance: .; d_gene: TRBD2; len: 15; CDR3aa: CASSSLAGGPDEQYF; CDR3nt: TGTGCCAGCAGTTCCCTAGCGGGAGGGCCTGACGAGCAGTACTTC
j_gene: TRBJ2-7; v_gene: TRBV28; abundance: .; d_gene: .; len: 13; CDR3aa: CASRNYQTYEQYF; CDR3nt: TGTGCCAGCAGGAACTATCAGACCTACGAGCAGTACTTC
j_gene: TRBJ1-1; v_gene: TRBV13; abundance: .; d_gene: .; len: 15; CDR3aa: CASSPRGHLNTEAFF; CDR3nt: TGTGCCAGCAGCCCGCGCGGACATTTGAACACTGAAGCTTTCTTT
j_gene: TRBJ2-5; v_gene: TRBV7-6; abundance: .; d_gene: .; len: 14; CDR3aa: CASSPYSNQETQYF; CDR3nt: TGTGCCAGCAGCCCCTACAGTAACCAAGAGACCCAGTACTTC
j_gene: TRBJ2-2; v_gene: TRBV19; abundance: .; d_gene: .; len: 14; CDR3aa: CASLLRRATGELFF; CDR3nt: TGTGCCAGTCTCCTTAGGAGGGCCACCGGGGAGCTGTTTTTT
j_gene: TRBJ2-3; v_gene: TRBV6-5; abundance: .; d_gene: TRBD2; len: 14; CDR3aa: CASRLAGYTDTQYF; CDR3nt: TGTGCCAGCAGGCTAGCGGGGTACACAGATACGCAGTATTTT
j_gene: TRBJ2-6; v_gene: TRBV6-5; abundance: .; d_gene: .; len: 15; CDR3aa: CASTKRGTGANVLTF; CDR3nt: TGTGCCAGCACCAAAAGGGGAACTGGGGCCAACGTCCTGACTTTC
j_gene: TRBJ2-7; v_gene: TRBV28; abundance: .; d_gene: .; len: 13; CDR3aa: CASTSGTAYEQYF; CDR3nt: TGTGCCAGCACCTCAGGGACCGCCTACGAGCAGTACTTC
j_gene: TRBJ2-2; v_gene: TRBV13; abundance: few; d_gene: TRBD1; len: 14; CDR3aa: CASSQGQAAGELFF; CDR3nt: TGTGCCAGCAGCCAAGGACAGGCAGCCGGGGAGCTGTTTTTT
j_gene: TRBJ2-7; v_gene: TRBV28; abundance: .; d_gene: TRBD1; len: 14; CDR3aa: CASTLDRVDDEQYF; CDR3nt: TGTGCCTCTACCCTCGACAGGGTGGACGACGAGCAGTACTTC
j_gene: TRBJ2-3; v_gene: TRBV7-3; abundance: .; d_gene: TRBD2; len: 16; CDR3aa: CASSLIGGRSTDTQYF; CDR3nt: TGTGCCAGCAGCTTAATTGGCGGGAGAAGCACAGATACGCAGTATTTT